The next 20 T cell receptor beta chains were all read from a single sample in a study of T cells in Graves' hyperthyroidism and ophthalmopathy. Using RNA transcripts as the source, TCR beta CDR3 regions were amplified. HTBI primers were employed in a first-round RT-PCR of the TCR CDR3. TCRdb analysed the multiplex PCR reads with MiXCR anew, one entry per CDR3 protein. The data contain around 600,000 distinct CDR3 sequences, around 15% of them singletons. Sequenced sample: blood. These receptors all come from a woman in her fifties or sixties with Graves' ophthalmopathy.

This clonotype has at least ten counts. The chain couples TRBV12-5 to TRBJ2-7; D perhaps matches TRBD1 (6 bases). This CDR3 is 13 amino acids long. The V end was cut by 5 bases, the J end by 5 bases, with 13 bases between. Looked up from germline, CDR1 is LGHNT and CDR2 is FRNRAP. This chain's CDR3 is CASGADRLHEQYF. CDR3 nucleotides: TGTGCTAGTGGTGCCGACAGGCTCCACGAGCAGTACTTC.

This clonotype was seen many times. The chain carries TRBV20-1 and TRBJ2-7, with D possibly matching TRBD2 (6 bases). The CDR3 runs to 17 residues. V was cut by 7 bases and J by 3 bases, with 28 bases left in between. Per germline, CDR1 DFQATT and CDR2 SNEGSKA (reference sequence). CDR3 sequence reads: CSVKGLPVYPNSYEQYF. Written as DNA, the CDR3 is TGCAGTGTTAAGGGACTTCCCGTCTACCCCAACAGCTACGAGCAGTACTTC.

This clonotype came up many times. The V gene is TRBV28, the J gene TRBJ1-5, with 8 bases that match TRBD1. The junction had 10 bases not matched to a gene; V was cut back by 5 bases and J by 7 bases. CDR3 length: 15 amino acids. CDR1 and CDR2 (germline): MDHEN, SYDVKM. In nucleotides, the CDR3 is TGTGCCAGCAGTCTTCGGACAGGGCGTCGCCAGCCCCAGCATTTT. It is translated as CASSLRTGRRQPQHF.

This clonotype was detected ten times or more. The rearrangement joins TRBV24-1 to TRBJ2-1; 8 nucleotides agree with TRBD1. The ends lost 5 bases at V and 2 bases at J; junction bases unmatched: 13. This CDR3 is built from 18 residues. Per germline, CDR1 KGHDR and CDR2 SFDVKD. The CDR3 here is CATSGQTTGVRPYNEQFF. The CDR3 bases are TGTGCCACCAGTGGCCAAACGACAGGGGTCCGACCCTACAATGAGCAGTTCTTC.

Here the CDR3 DNA reads TGTGCCAGCAGTAAGGGACAGGGGGCGTTTAGCAATCAGCCCCAGCATTTT. Its translation: CASSKGQGAFSNQPQHF. The V call is TRBV27, the J call TRBJ1-5, with TRBD1 matching 12 bases. Unmatched junction bases numbered 5, after V lost 5 bases and J lost 0 bases. Germline V gives CDR1 MNHEY, CDR2 SMNVEV (reference sequence). This CDR3 contains 17 residues.

This clonotype has ten or more counts. This chain connects TRBV24-1 to TRBJ2-5; 9 nucleotides line up with TRBD1. This CDR3 spans 14 amino acids. The trim removed 6 bases at V and 5 bases at J, leaving 6 bases unmatched. Germline CDR1 is KGHDR and CDR2 is SFDVKD. The CDR3 here is CATSSPQGAETQYF. In nucleotides, the CDR3 is TGTGCCACCAGTTCTCCACAGGGGGCGGAGACCCAGTACTTC.

The J gene is TRBJ2-2, the V gene TRBV28; TRBD2 agrees at 13 bases. Trimming at V came to 4 bases and at J to 1 base, leaving 3 bases not matched to a gene. The germline V gene encodes CDR1 MDHEN and CDR2 SYDVKM. This CDR3 is 17 amino acids long. In nucleotides, the CDR3 is TGTGCCAGCAGTTCAACTAGCGGGAGGGTGAACACCGGGGAGCTGTTTTTT. It is translated as CASSSTSGRVNTGELFF.

This clonotype was picked up many times. The V call is TRBV12-3 or TRBV12-4, the J call TRBJ1-2, with 7 bases matching TRBD1. V dropped 5 bases and J dropped 8; count of bases not matched to a gene: 5. The CDR3 has 12 amino acids. In nucleotides, the CDR3 is TGTGCCAGCAGTACGAACAGGGGCGGCTACACCTTC. It translates to CASSTNRGGYTF.

In this sample, this clonotype turned up many times. The V gene is TRBV20-1, the J gene TRBJ2-7; 13 nucleotides line up with TRBD2. V dropped 0 bases and J dropped 5; count of bases not matched to a gene: 4. Per the germline V gene, CDR1 is DFQATT and CDR2 is SNEGSKA (reference sequence). The CDR3 is made up of 15 amino acids. CDR3 coding DNA: TGCAGTGCTAGAGACCCGGGACTAGCGGGACACGAGCAGTACTTC. Translation gives CSARDPGLAGHEQYF.

This clonotype has only a few counts. The CDR3 here is CASSAGLADLGEQYF. Here the CDR3 DNA reads TGTGCCAGCAGTGCCGGACTAGCGGATTTAGGCGAGCAGTACTTC. The chain combines TRBV2 with TRBJ2-7; 10 bases agree with TRBD2. The ends lost 4 bases at V and 6 bases at J; junction bases unmatched: 9. Germline V gene sequence: CDR1 SNHLY, CDR2 FYNNEI. This CDR3 has 15 residues.

V gene TRBV7-9 combines with J gene TRBJ2-2, with a weak D call TRBD2 (5 bases). This CDR3 is 13 amino acids long. Trimming cost V 2 bases and J 10 bases, with 11 bases left between them. Germline lookup yields CDR1 SEHNR and CDR2 FQNEAQ (reference sequence). CDR3 amino acids: CASSLKAGVELFF. The CDR3 bases are TGTGCCAGCAGCTTAAAGGCGGGCGTGGAGCTGTTTTTT.

This clonotype has ten or more counts. This chain connects TRBV12-3 or TRBV12-4 to TRBJ2-3, with a possible D match to TRBD2 (6 bases). Trimming pared 5 bases from V and 0 bases from J, leaving 18 bases between. The CDR3 spans 17 residues. Here the CDR3 reads CASSPAASAASTDTQYF. DNA for the CDR3: TGTGCCAGCAGTCCAGCGGCTAGCGCCGCTAGCACAGATACGCAGTATTTT.

V gene TRBV29-1 combines with J gene TRBJ2-2; a weak D match, TRBD1 (6 bases). The germline CDR1 and CDR2 sequences are SQVTM and ANQGSEA. The CDR3 sequence is 15 residues long. Between the trimmed V and J ends, which lost 4 bases and 2 bases, there was a span of 14 bases. This chain's CDR3 is CSVARDTLNTGELFF. CDR3 nucleotides: TGCAGCGTTGCGAGGGACACATTAAACACCGGGGAGCTGTTTTTT.

The chain employs TRBV20-1 and TRBJ2-3; D is tentatively TRBD1 or TRBD2 (5 bases each). In germline, CDR1 is DFQATT, CDR2 SNEGSKA (reference sequence). The germline V and J ends were trimmed by 1 base and 1 base, with 12 bases remaining between them. CDR3 length equals 15 residues. The CDR3 reads CSARGSGTGTDTQYF. The CDR3 nucleotides read TGCAGTGCTAGAGGCTCCGGGACGGGCACAGATACGCAGTATTTT.

CDR3 protein: CASSLALASSSYNEQFF. In DNA form, the CDR3 reads TGCGCCAGCAGCTTGGCGCTAGCGTCCAGCTCCTACAATGAGCAGTTCTTC. The genes are TRBV5-1 and TRBJ2-1; D is possibly TRBD2 (6 bases). Trimming cost V 0 bases and J 0 bases, with 13 bases left between them. The CDR3 is 17 residues long. The germline gives CDR1 SGHRS, CDR2 YFSETQ.

This clonotype has ten or more counts. This sequence joins TRBV3-1 and TRBJ1-1; D is undetermined. Germline V gene lookup returns CDR1 LGHDT and CDR2 YNNKEL (reference sequence). CDR3 length: 15 amino acids. V was clipped by 1 base and J by 3 bases, with 12 bases between them. CDR3 residues: CASSQGRASDTEAFF. CDR3 sequence (DNA): TGTGCCAGCAGCCAAGGTAGGGCCTCGGACACTGAAGCTTTCTTT. The whole variable domain, remainder taken from reference TRBV3-1 and TRBJ1-1, is DTAVSQTPKYLVTQMGNDKSIKCEQNLGHDTMYWYKQDSKKFLKIMFSYNNKELIINETVPNRFSPKSPDKAHLNLHINSLELGDSAVYFCASSQGRASDTEAFFGQGTRLTVV.

The chain carries TRBV28 and TRBJ1-4; 9 bases are shared with TRBD1. The CDR3 runs 16 residues. J gave up 5 bases and V 7 bases, and 11 bases lay outside the gene matches. Germline V gene sequence: CDR1 MDHEN, CDR2 SYDVKM. CDR3 loop: CASNFPGQGKNEKLFF. In DNA, the CDR3 is TGTGCCAGCAACTTCCCTGGACAGGGGAAAAATGAAAAACTGTTTTTT.

A few counts support this clonotype. The chain joins TRBV28 to TRBJ2-1; 9 bases line up with TRBD2. The trim removed 6 bases at V and 3 bases at J, leaving 6 bases unmatched. Germline V gene lookup returns CDR1 MDHEN and CDR2 SYDVKM. The CDR3 is 15 residues long. The CDR3 sequence: CASRLTSGRYNEQFF. The CDR3 nucleotides read TGTGCCAGCAGGTTGACTAGCGGACGCTACAATGAGCAGTTCTTC.

A few counts support this clonotype. This chain uses TRBV19 with TRBJ2-1, with 13 bases lining up with TRBD2. The germline V gene has CDR1 LNHDA and CDR2 SQIVND (reference sequence). CDR3 length: 15 residues. The trim removed 4 bases at V and 7 bases at J, leaving 4 bases unmatched. This CDR3 reads CASSTTSGRRNEQFF. CDR3 nucleotide sequence: TGTGCCAGTAGTACGACTAGCGGGAGGAGGAATGAGCAGTTCTTC.

CDR3 bases: TGTGCCAGCAGCTTAAACCTAGCGGGGAACTACGAGCAGTACTTC. Amino acids: CASSLNLAGNYEQYF. This rearrangement joins TRBV7-9 to TRBJ2-7; 9 nucleotides line up with TRBD2. With V trimmed by 2 bases and J by 3 bases, 5 bases remained unmatched. The V gene's germline CDR1 is SEHNR and CDR2 FQNEAQ (reference sequence). This CDR3 is built from 15 residues.